The 15 T cell receptor beta chains reported below all come from one sample, sequenced in a study of early T cells in non-severe SARS-CoV-2 infection. TCRdb passed the 5' RACE reads through MiXCR, listing each CDR3 protein once. Of approximately 69,000 distinct CDR3 sequences listed, about 10% are singletons. The sequenced sample consisted of whole blood. Source of these receptors: an adult who was a healthcare worker with PCR-confirmed SARS-CoV-2 infection or an uninfected control (not recorded which).

This clonotype was seen a few times. V and J are TRBV15 and TRBJ2-2; D uncertain. This CDR3 comprises 13 residues. V gave up 8 bases and J gave up 0 bases, with 7 bases separating them. From germline, CDR1 is LNHNV and CDR2 YYDKDF (reference sequence). The DNA of the CDR3 is TGTGCCACCGGGGTCTCGAACACCGGGGAGCTGTTTTTT. It translates to CATGVSNTGELFF.

This clonotype was counted between two and nine times. The V gene is TRBV3-1, the J gene TRBJ1-1; D gene ambiguous. This CDR3 is built from 12 residues. The ends were cut back, 0 bases at V and 10 bases at J, with 9 bases in the middle. The germline CDR1 and CDR2 sequences are LGHDT and YNNKEL (reference sequence). The CDR3 is CASSQDARRAFF. The DNA for the CDR3 is TGTGCCAGCAGCCAAGATGCAAGGAGAGCTTTCTTT. The whole variable domain, remainder taken from reference TRBV3-1 and TRBJ1-1, is DTAVSQTPKYLVTQMGNDKSIKCEQNLGHDTMYWYKQDSKKFLKIMFSYNNKELIINETVPNRFSPKSPDKAHLNLHINSLELGDSAVYFCASSQDARRAFFGQGTRLTVV.

This clonotype was seen repeatedly, ten times or more. The J gene is TRBJ2-2, the V gene TRBV6-6, with a tentative D call TRBD1 (5 bases). The germline CDR1 and CDR2 sequences are MNHNY and SVGAGI (reference sequence). Trimming shortened V by 9 bases and J by 4 bases, and 9 bases separated the two germline ends. CDR3 length equals 12 residues. The CDR3 here is CASQGVTGELFF. DNA of the CDR3: TGTGCCAGTCAGGGTGTCACCGGGGAGCTGTTTTTT.

This clonotype was recorded at least ten times. This rearrangement joins TRBV24-1 to TRBJ2-3, with D perhaps matching TRBD2 (5 bases). The ends were cut back, 5 bases at V and 0 bases at J, with 14 bases in the middle. The CDR3 spans 16 residues. In germline, CDR1 is KGHDR, CDR2 SFDVKD. The CDR3: CATSGLTTSSTDTQYF. The CDR3 bases are TGTGCCACCAGTGGTCTGACTACTTCTAGCACAGATACGCAGTATTTT.

This clonotype came up a few times. The chain combines TRBV20-1 with TRBJ2-1; TRBD2 matches at 9 bases. CDR3 length: 13 amino acids. Germline lookup yields CDR1 DFQATT and CDR2 SNEGSKA (reference sequence). Trimming took 2 bases from V and 10 from J; bases not matched to a gene: 6. The CDR3 DNA sequence: TGCAGTGCTAGAAGAGTAGCGGGAGCGGAGCAGTTCTTC. Translating it yields CSARRVAGAEQFF.

About this clonotype itself: A much bigger clone sits one base away, suggesting this may be a read error. The J gene is TRBJ1-3, the V gene TRBV7-9; D not resolved. Germline loops: CDR1 SEHNR, CDR2 FQNEAQ (reference sequence). CDR3 length: 12 amino acids. The CDR3 nucleotides read TGTACCAGCATGACTACTGGAAACACCATATATTTT. Translation gives CTSMTTGNTIYF.

This clonotype was seen at least ten times. The chain is built from TRBV7-4 and TRBJ1-6, with a possible D match to TRBD1 (5 bases). CDR3 length: 15 residues. Germline CDR1 and CDR2: SGHVT and SQSDAQ. The V gene lost 3 bases and the J gene lost 5 bases, with 11 bases spanning the gap. The CDR3 DNA sequence: TGTGCCAGCAGCTTTATGTGGGGGGATAATTCACCCCTCCACTTT. The encoded protein is CASSFMWGDNSPLHF.

By share of the sample, this clonotype is medium-sized. The gene calls are TRBV11-3 and TRBJ1-1; D is undetermined. Trimming cost V 5 bases and J 0 bases, with 7 bases left between them. This CDR3 contains 13 residues. Germline CDR1 and CDR2: SGHNT and YENEEA. The CDR3 sequence is CASSPSMNTEAFF. CDR3 in DNA: TGTGCCAGCAGCCCATCAATGAACACTGAAGCTTTCTTT. The entire variable domain, with the rest obtained from reference TRBV11-3 and TRBJ1-1, is as follows: EAGVVQSPRYKIIEKKQPVAFWCNPISGHNTLYWYLQNLGQGPELLIRYENEEAVDDSQLPKDRFSAERLKGVDSTLKIQPAELGDSAVYLCASSPSMNTEAFFGQGTRLTVV.

This clonotype was counted at least ten times. The chain uses TRBV30 and TRBJ2-3; 9 nucleotides align to TRBD2. CDR1 and CDR2 (germline): GTSNPN, SVGIG (reference sequence). The CDR3 has 15 amino acids. The J segment lost 6 bases and the V segment lost 1 base, leaving 8 bases of the junction unmatched. The CDR3 bases are TGTGCCTGGAGTGCTTCTAGCGGGAACCTCGATACGCAGTATTTT. This codes for CAWSASSGNLDTQYF.

This clonotype has a handful of counts. The chain recombines TRBV20-1 with TRBJ2-7, with 7 bases fitting TRBD1. CDR3 length equals 14 residues. V lost 0 bases and J lost 1; bases outside the gene matches: 3. Germline V gene lookup returns CDR1 DFQATT and CDR2 SNEGSKA (reference sequence). The CDR3 DNA reads TGCAGTGCTAGAGATTACAGGGGATCCTACGAGCAGTACTTC. Its translation is CSARDYRGSYEQYF.

The table lists this clonotype with a few counts. V is TRBV7-9 and J is TRBJ2-3; 7 bases map to TRBD2. Trimming took 3 bases from V and 2 from J; bases not matched to a gene: 5. Germline V gene data show CDR1 as SEHNR and CDR2 as FQNEAQ (reference sequence). The CDR3 sequence is 15 residues long. CDR3 DNA sequence: TGTGCCAGCAGCTTGGCGGGAGATCACACAGATACGCAGTATTTT. This translates into CASSLAGDHTDTQYF.

This clonotype appeared a few times. This chain links TRBV5-6 with TRBJ2-3; no reliable D call. The CDR3 has 13 amino acids. The germline V gene encodes CDR1 SGHDT and CDR2 YYEEEE. V was pared by 1 base and J by 4 bases, with 7 bases between. The DNA of the CDR3 is TGTGCCAGCAGCTTGTTCCCCGCAGATACGCAGTATTTT. This gives the protein CASSLFPADTQYF. The full variable domain, completed using reference TRBV5-6 and TRBJ2-3, is DAGVTQSPTHLIKTRGQQVTLRCSPKSGHDTVSWYQQALGQGPQFIFQYYEEEERQRGNFPDRFSGHQFPNYSSELNVNALLLGDSALYLCASSLFPADTQYFGPGTRLTVL.

This clonotype was observed many times. The chain employs TRBV5-5 and TRBJ1-4; TRBD1 agrees at 11 bases. The germline CDR1 and CDR2 sequences are SGHKS and YYEKEE (reference sequence). With V trimmed by 0 bases and J by 7 bases, 5 bases remained unmatched. This CDR3 is built from 16 residues. Written as DNA, the CDR3 is TGTGCCAGCAGCTTGGCCTCCGGACAGGGGGCTGAAAAACTGTTTTTT. This sequence encodes CASSLASGQGAEKLFF.

This clonotype has at least ten counts. The chain carries TRBV7-9 and TRBJ1-1; the D is unclear. This CDR3 comprises 15 residues. V was clipped by 3 bases and J by 4 bases, with 15 bases between them. Germline V lookup: CDR1 SEHNR, CDR2 FQNEAQ (reference sequence). CDR3 DNA sequence: TGTGCCAGCAGCTTGTTGGGCCGCCGGCCCACTGAAGCTTTCTTT. It is translated as CASSLLGRRPTEAFF. The whole variable domain, remainder taken from reference TRBV7-9 and TRBJ1-1, is DTGVSQNPRHKITKRGQNVTFRCDPISEHNRLYWYRQTLGQGPEFLTYFQNEAQLEKSRLLSDRFSAERPKGSFSTLEIQRTEQGDSAMYLCASSLLGRRPTEAFFGQGTRLTVV.

This clonotype showed up just a few times. The chain is built from TRBV18 and TRBJ2-7; 8 nucleotides agree with TRBD1. Trimming at V came to 3 bases and at J to 2 bases, leaving 3 bases not matched to a gene. This CDR3 region has 14 residues. Germline V gene sequence: CDR1 KGHSH, CDR2 LQKENI. CDR3 loop: CASSPGQGAYEQYF. DNA for the CDR3: TGTGCCAGCTCACCCGGACAGGGTGCCTACGAGCAGTACTTC.